The 9 T cell receptor beta chains below all came from one sample that was sequenced in a study of shared clonotypes between healthy human individuals. Generated by immunoSEQ multiplex PCR, the TCRdb table keeps only in-frame clones and is missing some. The sample consists of hundreds of thousands of clones, 70% to 80% of them appearing once. The sequenced sample was PBMCs. Source of these receptors: a woman aged 40-49 years in good health. Some clones in this sample may be carry-over from other donors' samples.

The genes are TRBV6-4 and TRBJ2-5; D is unresolved. Per germline, CDR1 MRHNA and CDR2 SNTAGT. Trimming removed 4 bases from V and 4 bases from J, with 10 bases in between. CDR3 length: 13 residues. The CDR3 region has the DNA TGTGCCAGCAGTGCTGGAGAAGGAGAGACCCAGTACTTC. Translating gives CASSAGEGETQYF.

This rearrangement joins TRBV7-2 to TRBJ2-7; 7 positions match TRBD1. The CDR3 is made up of 15 amino acids. V was clipped by 3 bases and J by 3 bases; unmatched bases: 8. Germline V lookup: CDR1 SGHTA, CDR2 FQGNSA. The CDR3 loop reads CASSLTRDRVYEQYF. The DNA of the CDR3 is TGTGCCAGCAGCTTGACCCGGGACAGAGTCTACGAGCAGTACTTC. Looking up the rest from reference TRBV7-2 and TRBJ2-7 gives the full variable domain: GAGVSQSPSNKVTEKGKDVELRCDPISGHTALYWYRQSLGQGLEFLIYFQGNSAPDKSGLPSDRFSAERTGGSVSTLTIQRTQQEDSAVYLCASSLTRDRVYEQYFGPGTRLTVT.

The CDR3 region has the DNA TGTGCCAGCAGCGTAGTCTCGCTAGCGGGAGACGGTGAGCAGTTCTTC. It is translated as CASSVVSLAGDGEQFF. The chain is built from TRBV9 and TRBJ2-1, with 10 nucleotides matching TRBD2. The V and J ends lost 0 bases and 9 bases, in that order; junction bases with no gene match: 9. Germline assignment: CDR1 SGDLS and CDR2 YYNGEE. This CDR3 region has 16 residues.

The chain uses TRBV4-1 and TRBJ2-7; 11 bases match TRBD2. After removal of 5 bases from V and 5 bases from J, the junction contained 8 bases not matched to a gene. Germline V gene lookup returns CDR1 MGHRA and CDR2 YSYEKL. The CDR3 runs to 15 residues. The CDR3: CASSTAGTSGHEQYF. CDR3 DNA: TGCGCCAGCAGCACCGCCGGGACTAGCGGACACGAGCAGTACTTC.

This clone occurred a few times. This sequence joins TRBV6-1 and TRBJ2-5; D is unclear. TRBJ2-7 explains the end of the DNA better; the J call may be wrong. Germline loops: CDR1 MNHNS, CDR2 SASEGT. The CDR3 is 14 residues long. CDR3 loop: CASSEGEERYEQYF. For the CDR3, the DNA is TGTGCCAGCAGTGAAGGTGAGGAACGCTACGAGCAGTACTTC.

This chain connects TRBV7-9 to TRBJ1-3, with 8 bases identical to TRBD1. Unmatched junction bases numbered 13, after V lost 5 bases and J lost 4 bases. The CDR3 is 17 amino acids. Germline lookup yields CDR1 SEHNR and CDR2 FQNEAQ (reference sequence). As DNA, the CDR3 is TGTGCCAGCAGCACCACCCTGCAGGGGGCGGGAGGAAACACCATATATTTT. Encoded protein: CASSTTLQGAGGNTIYF.

As regards this clone: A read error is the likely source, as a far larger clone sits one nucleotide away. Additional DNA sequences in this sample encode the identical CDR3. The V gene is TRBV6-5, the J gene TRBJ2-3; tentative D call: TRBD1 (5 bases). The CDR3 extends over 12 amino acids. The germline CDR1 and CDR2 sequences are MNHEY and SVGAGI. Trimming took 6 bases from V and 3 from J, leaving 7 bases between them. Here the CDR3 DNA reads TGTGCCAGCAGCCAGGGTACAGATACGCAGTATTTT. It codes for CASSQGTDTQYF.

This clone was counted between two and nine times. The rearrangement links TRBV7-2 to TRBJ2-1; the D is unclear. Trimming shortened V by 3 bases and J by 0 bases, and 9 bases separated the two germline ends. Germline V gene sequence: CDR1 SGHTA, CDR2 FQGNSA. The CDR3 is 15 amino acids. CDR3 sequence: CASSLPRRSYNEQFF. Here the CDR3 DNA reads TGTGCCAGCAGCTTGCCGAGACGCTCCTACAATGAGCAGTTCTTC.

Concerning this clone itself: This likely traces to a read error, being one base from a far larger clone. This specimen includes other DNA sequences encoding the same CDR3. The genes are TRBV5-6 and TRBJ2-3; D is uncertain. In germline, CDR1 is SGHDT, CDR2 YYEEEE. The CDR3 covers 11 residues. The ends were cut back, 4 bases at V and 2 bases at J, with 2 bases in the middle. The CDR3 DNA is TGTGCCAGCAGCCTCACAGATACGCAGTATTTT. This codes for CASSLTDTQYF.